A selection of T cell receptor beta chains follows, all from one sample in a study of CD4+ T cells in melanoma. The protocol was immunoSEQ multiplex PCR, while the TCRdb copy is restricted to in-frame clones and leaves out a portion. The sample consists of more than 110,000 clones, 85% to 95% of them appearing once. The receptors come from a human donor with melanoma. Each CDR3 is given with its conserved first and last residue. A D gene is named only where the DNA matches it firmly.

cdr3_nt,cdr3_aa,d_call,v_call,j_call
TGCGCCAGCAGCTTGGTCGGTTTGGACGGAGGTTATGGTGGCTACACCTTC,CASSLVGLDGGYGGYTF,NA,TRBV5-1,TRBJ1-2
TGTGCCTGGAGTAAGGGCGGAGCCTACGAGCAGTACTTC,CAWSKGGAYEQYF,NA,TRBV30,TRBJ2-7
TGTGCCAGCAGCGTTCGCGGGGGGGATGAAGCTTTCTTT,CASSVRGGDEAFF,NA,TRBV7-8,TRBJ1-1
TGTGCCAGCAGCTATAACAGGGGCACTAATGAAAAACTGTTTTTT,CASSYNRGTNEKLFF,TRBD1,TRBV11-2,TRBJ1-4
TGTGCCAGCACGCTAGCGGGGGGGCCCGAGTACGAGCAGTACTTC,CASTLAGGPEYEQYF,TRBD2,TRBV2,TRBJ2-7
TGTGCCTGGAGGACGGAAGAGCAGTTCTTC,CAWRTEEQFF,NA,TRBV30,TRBJ2-1
TGTGCCAGCAGTTTTGGAAGGGGTAAAAAACTGTTTTTT,CASSFGRGKKLFF,NA,TRBV28,TRBJ1-4
TGCGCCAGCAGCATAGGGACAGGGGATCAGCCCCAGCATTTT,CASSIGTGDQPQHF,TRBD1,TRBV5-1,TRBJ1-5
TGTGCCTGGAGTGGGGACCGGACAGGGGCCCATCAGCCCCAGCATTTT,CAWSGDRTGAHQPQHF,TRBD1,TRBV30,TRBJ1-5
TGTGCCAGCAGTCGCCCGGACAGGGGTTGGGGGGGCTACACCTTC,CASSRPDRGWGGYTF,TRBD1,TRBV28,TRBJ1-2
TGTGCCAGCAGCTTAGCCATCGCCGGGATAACGCCTTACGAGCAGTACTTC,CASSLAIAGITPYEQYF,NA,TRBV11-1,TRBJ2-7
TGTGCCAGCAGCTTAGCAAGGGGGTGGGATCAAGAGACCCAGTACTTC,CASSLARGWDQETQYF,NA,TRBV7-9,TRBJ2-5
TGTGCCACCAGCAGAGATGTAGGGCAGCCCCAGCATTTT,CATSRDVGQPQHF,NA,TRBV15,TRBJ1-5
TGTGCCTGGAGCCTATACAGGGGCGAAAAACTGTTTTTT,CAWSLYRGEKLFF,TRBD1,TRBV30,TRBJ1-4
TGTGCCAGCAAGGCAGGGATCGGAGAGACCCAGTACTTC,CASKAGIGETQYF,NA,TRBV2,TRBJ2-5